These 24 T cell receptor beta chains were sequenced from one sample in a study of shared clonotypes between healthy human individuals. Assay: immunoSEQ multiplex PCR; the TCRdb copy retains only in-frame clones and omits some. The sample contains millions of clones, roughly 96% of which appear only once. The sample consisted of naive CD4+ T cells sorted from blood. The subset here: CD45RA+ positively selected. These receptors all stem from a man younger than 35 in good health.

The rearrangement links TRBV2 to TRBJ1-5; 7 positions agree with TRBD1. Germline V gives CDR1 SNHLY, CDR2 FYNNEI. CDR3 length: 15 residues. V dropped 6 bases and J dropped 3; count of bases not matched to a gene: 8. As DNA, the CDR3 is TGTGCCAGCAGGGAGGGGGCCGTTGTCAATCAGCCCCAGCATTTT. Translation: CASREGAVVNQPQHF. The full variable domain, rest sourced from reference TRBV2 and TRBJ1-5, is EPEVTQTPSHQVTQMGQEVILRCVPISNHLYFYWYRQILGQKVEFLVSFYNNEISEKSEIFDDQFSVERPDGSNFTLKIRSTKLEDSAMYFCASREGAVVNQPQHFGDGTRLSIL.

The V and J genes are TRBV9 and TRBJ2-4; the D is unclear. The CDR3 loop spans 17 amino acids. The V gene's germline CDR1 is SGDLS and CDR2 YYNGEE. The ends were cut back, 4 bases at V and 0 bases at J, with 17 bases in the middle. This CDR3 is CASSPSRTSLAKNIQYF. For the CDR3, the DNA is TGTGCCAGCAGCCCTTCTCGGACCTCCCTAGCCAAAAACATTCAGTACTTC.

The chain carries TRBV5-1 and TRBJ2-2, with 8 bases matching TRBD1. CDR1 is SGHRS, CDR2 YFSETQ, per germline. CDR3 length equals 16 residues. V shed 4 bases, J shed 2 bases, and the junction held 7 bases outside the gene matches. CDR3 nucleotide sequence: TGCGCCAGCAGCGAGTTAGGACAGGGTAACACCGGGGAGCTGTTTTTT. It codes for CASSELGQGNTGELFF.

Comment on this clone: Other DNA variants within this sample encode the same CDR3. The rearrangement joins TRBV6-1 to TRBJ2-1; TRBD2 matches at 8 bases. After removal of 6 bases from V and 0 bases from J, the junction contained 1 base not matched to a gene. The germline CDR1 and CDR2 sequences are MNHNS and SASEGT. This CDR3 region has 14 residues. The CDR3 sequence: CASSGGASYNEQFF. The CDR3 nucleotides read TGTGCCAGCAGCGGGGGGGCCTCCTACAATGAGCAGTTCTTC.

V is TRBV10-1 and J is TRBJ1-6; D call uncertain. V was shortened by 0 bases and J by 7 bases, with 7 bases between the two germline ends. The CDR3 sequence is 14 residues long. Germline CDR1 reads WNHNN; CDR2 reads SYGVQD (reference sequence). DNA of the CDR3: TGCGCCAGCAGTGAGTCAGGGAGCAATTCACCCCTCCACTTT. It translates to CASSESGSNSPLHF.

V usage is TRBV7-9 and J usage is TRBJ1-2, with 7 bases matching TRBD1. Trimming removed 3 bases from V and 6 bases from J; junction bases left unmatched: 7. From germline, CDR1 is SEHNR and CDR2 FQNEAQ (reference sequence). The CDR3 sequence is 14 residues long. CDR3 sequence (DNA): TGTGCCAGCAGCTTTCACGACAGGGTTGATGGCTACACCTTC. This encodes CASSFHDRVDGYTF.

The V call is TRBV5-4, the J call TRBJ2-3, with 8 bases lining up with TRBD2. From germline, CDR1 is SGHNT and CDR2 YYREEE (reference sequence). CDR3 length equals 17 residues. J lost 3 bases, V lost 4 bases, and 13 bases had no gene match. The CDR3 spells CASSKPGGEGQTDTQYF. The CDR3, as DNA: TGTGCCAGCAGCAAACCGGGGGGGGAGGGCCAGACAGATACGCAGTATTTT. The full variable domain, its missing parts supplied by reference TRBV5-4 and TRBJ2-3, is ETGVTQSPTHLIKTRGQQVTLRCSSQSGHNTVSWYQQALGQGPQFIFQYYREEENGRGNFPPRFSGLQFPNYSSELNVNALELDDSALYLCASSKPGGEGQTDTQYFGPGTRLTVL.

This chain links TRBV28 with TRBJ2-7; 9 bases agree with TRBD1. Germline CDR1 and CDR2: MDHEN and SYDVKM. The V gene end was trimmed by 9 bases and the J gene end by 6 bases; junction bases not matched to a gene: 9. CDR3 length: 13 residues. In DNA form, the CDR3 reads TGTGCCAGTTACAGGGGGCAGGGGGGCGAGCAGTACTTC. Its translation: CASYRGQGGEQYF.

This chain uses TRBV5-8 with TRBJ2-7; D call uncertain. Germline V gene data show CDR1 as SGHTS and CDR2 as YDEGEE. The CDR3 consists of 15 residues. V lost 0 bases to trimming and J lost 5 bases, with 15 bases between them. The CDR3, as DNA: TGTGCCAGCAGCTTGGGAGTTAGTACTTCAGACGAGCAGTACTTC. It specifies CASSLGVSTSDEQYF. Full variable domain (missing parts from reference TRBV5-8 and TRBJ2-7): EAGVTQSPTHLIKTRGQQATLRCSPISGHTSVYWYQQALGLGLQFLLWYDEGEERNRGNFPPRFSGRQFPNYSSELNVNALELEDSALYLCASSLGVSTSDEQYFGPGTRLTVT.

This sequence joins TRBV29-1 and TRBJ2-1, with TRBD2 matching 8 bases. With V trimmed by 0 bases and J by 1 base, 2 bases remained unmatched. This CDR3 contains 15 residues. CDR1 and CDR2 (germline): SQVTM, ANQGSEA. CDR3 amino acids: CSVEDRGGSYNEQFF. The CDR3, as DNA: TGCAGCGTTGAAGATCGCGGGGGGTCCTACAATGAGCAGTTCTTC.

This chain joins TRBV27 and TRBJ2-3; perhaps TRBD2 as D (6 bases). The CDR3 is 14 amino acids. Germline values: CDR1 MNHEY, CDR2 SMNVEV (reference sequence). V was shortened by 3 bases and J by 4 bases, with 11 bases between the two germline ends. The CDR3 reads CASSFRGMADTQYF. The DNA for the CDR3 is TGTGCCAGCAGTTTCCGGGGGATGGCAGATACGCAGTATTTT.

The chain carries TRBV6-5 and TRBJ2-5; D gene ambiguous. V dropped 6 bases and J dropped 1 base, with 9 bases sitting between them. The length of the CDR3 is 13 residues. CDR1 and CDR2 from the germline V gene are MNHEY and SVGAGI. The CDR3 region has the DNA TGTGCCAGCAGCCGACACCCCCAAGAGACCCAGTACTTC. As protein: CASSRHPQETQYF.

The chain couples TRBV9 to TRBJ1-2; a weak D match, TRBD1 (5 bases). Trimming stripped 4 bases from V and 1 base from J, with 26 bases between. CDR1 is SGDLS and CDR2 is YYNGEE in the germline V gene. The CDR3 length is 19 residues. CDR3 bases: TGTGCCAGCAGCACCCGATTTATGGGGCCCGCTGGTGGTAACTATGGCTACACCTTC. This gives the protein CASSTRFMGPAGGNYGYTF. Drawing the rest from reference TRBV9 and TRBJ1-2, the complete variable domain is DSGVTQTPKHLITATGQRVTLRCSPRSGDLSVYWYQQSLDQGLQFLIQYYNGEERAKGNILERFSAQQFPDLHSELNLSSLELGDSALYFCASSTRFMGPAGGNYGYTFGSGTRLTVV.

The chain recombines TRBV10-2 with TRBJ2-4; TRBD2 agrees at 7 bases. The CDR3 consists of 16 residues. Germline CDR1 and CDR2: WSHSY and SAAADI. The ends lost 3 bases at V and 7 bases at J; junction bases unmatched: 12. This CDR3 reads CASSEGSGIVRNIQYF. DNA of the CDR3: TGCGCCAGCAGTGAAGGAAGCGGGATAGTGCGGAACATTCAGTACTTC.

The chain links TRBV4-3 to TRBJ2-1, with TRBD2 matching 9 bases. Germline V gene lookup returns CDR1 LGHNA and CDR2 YSLEER. V shed 0 bases and J 4 bases; nucleotides not matched to a gene: 7. The CDR3 runs 17 residues. CDR3 DNA: TGCGCCAGCAGCCAAGATCCCACTAGCGGGCCGTACAATGAGCAGTTCTTC. The encoded protein is CASSQDPTSGPYNEQFF.

The rearrangement joins TRBV5-4 to TRBJ1-4, with TRBD1 as a possible D gene (6 bases). Germline V gene data show CDR1 as SGHNT and CDR2 as YYREEE (reference sequence). This CDR3 has 15 residues. Trimming left V 0 bases short and J 0 bases short, with 6 bases between. This CDR3 reads CASSLGQATNEKLFF. As DNA, the CDR3 is TGTGCCAGCAGCTTGGGACAGGCAACTAATGAAAAACTGTTTTTT.

Notes on this clone: Different DNA sequences within this sample yield the same CDR3. The chain couples TRBV6-5 to TRBJ1-5; 7 nucleotides align to TRBD1. This CDR3 comprises 13 residues. V shed 5 bases and J 4 bases; nucleotides not matched to a gene: 2. The germline gives CDR1 MNHEY, CDR2 SVGAGI. This CDR3 is CASSRDSNQPQHF. CDR3 nucleotide sequence: TGTGCCAGCAGTCGGGACAGTAATCAGCCCCAGCATTTT.

This rearrangement joins TRBV30 to TRBJ2-4; no firm D call. The length of the CDR3 is 15 residues. The germline gives CDR1 GTSNPN, CDR2 SVGIG (reference sequence). V lost 3 bases, J lost 0 bases, and 12 bases lay in between. The CDR3 reads CAWSVSSLAKNIQYF. CDR3 in DNA: TGTGCCTGGAGCGTCTCTTCGCTAGCCAAAAACATTCAGTACTTC.

V is TRBV7-2 and J is TRBJ2-7; D not certain. The V end was cut by 5 bases, the J end by 3 bases, with 17 bases between. CDR1 SGHTA and CDR2 FQGNSA come from the germline V gene. The CDR3 runs 15 residues. CDR3 residues: CASSPSTGPFYEQYF. In DNA form, the CDR3 reads TGTGCCAGCAGCCCCTCGACGGGTCCCTTCTACGAGCAGTACTTC.

The chain has TRBV6-5 and TRBJ2-5, with D uncertain. Trimming left V 2 bases short and J 2 bases short, with 6 bases between. The CDR3 sequence is 13 residues long. Germline V gives CDR1 MNHEY, CDR2 SVGAGI. CDR3 in amino acids: CASSYVPQETQYF. CDR3 DNA: TGTGCCAGCAGTTACGTGCCACAAGAGACCCAGTACTTC.

This rearrangement joins TRBV27 to TRBJ2-1; 9 nucleotides align to TRBD2. V shed 3 bases and J 6 bases; nucleotides not matched to a gene: 6. The CDR3 has 15 residues. Germline values: CDR1 MNHEY, CDR2 SMNVEV (reference sequence). The CDR3 spells CASSFSGSYSNEQFF. The CDR3 DNA follows: TGTGCCAGCAGTTTTAGCGGGAGTTATAGCAATGAGCAGTTCTTC.

This chain links TRBV6-5 with TRBJ2-7, with TRBD1 matching 8 bases. CDR3 length: 14 amino acids. The junction had 6 bases not matched to a gene; V was cut back by 5 bases and J by 3 bases. Germline V gives CDR1 MNHEY, CDR2 SVGAGI. The CDR3 region has the DNA TGTGCCAGCAGTCCGGGACAGGTTATCTACGAGCAGTACTTC. Translating it yields CASSPGQVIYEQYF.

The gene calls are TRBV10-1 and TRBJ1-1, with 11 nucleotides matching TRBD1. Trimming took 4 bases from V and 10 from J; bases not matched to a gene: 5. Germline CDR1 reads WNHNN; CDR2 reads SYGVQD (reference sequence). The CDR3 has 13 residues. CDR3 sequence: CASSAGTGGRAFF. The CDR3 bases are TGCGCCAGCAGTGCCGGGACAGGGGGAAGAGCTTTCTTT.

The CDR3 bases are TGTGCCAGCAGTTTAACGGCAGGGAGCGATTCACCCCTCCACTTT. Encoded protein: CASSLTAGSDSPLHF. The chain combines TRBV28 with TRBJ1-6, with a possible D match to TRBD1 (5 bases). Deletions cut 2 bases from V and 8 bases from J, with 13 bases between. The length of the CDR3 is 15 residues. Germline CDR1 is MDHEN and CDR2 is SYDVKM.